This T cell receptor (beta chain) comes out of a study of early T cells in non-severe SARS-CoV-2 infection (dated by TCRdb to the early 2020s). Broadly, across the study: TCR sequencing used bulk RNA from unsorted whole blood, so alpha and beta chains could not be paired. The full study reports these points: VDJdb matching was skewed toward anti-spike CD8 responses, so virus-specific expansions were likely underestimated and private and CD4 specificities were missed.

This was a case-control study nested in a cohort of healthcare workers in London, UK, who had nasopharyngeal swab PCR tests and blood samples taken every week. Between 23 and 31 March 2020, the week of the UK lockdown, healthcare workers were enrolled and then followed up weekly for as long as 16 weeks. The cysteine opens and the phenylalanine closes a CDR3 of 15 amino acids. Only the CDR3 portion is preserved as DNA: 45 bases, with reading frame beginning at the first base. The germline V gene yields MDHEN for CDR1 and SYDVKM for CDR2. Regarding this clonotype: Its binding antigen is unknown. One junction end does not reproduce the germline sequence, and a read error may be involved.

Library method: 5' RACE. Sequencing was carried out with a NextSeq 500. Unique molecular identifiers were attached to individual cDNA molecules in the TCR library protocol so that sequencing error and PCR bias could be corrected. Both TCR alpha and beta chains were sequenced, and tight co-correlation was observed between alpha and beta sequence abundances in each sample. The study's processing was this. V gene, J gene and CDR3 annotation of TCR sequences was performed with Decombinator V4. TCRs were defined as expanded if a significant change between any two time points was detected under a Poisson model with p below 0.0001. TCR abundances were normalised to the total number of TCRs sequenced per sample and expressed as counts per million. TRAV1-2 paired with TRAJ12, TRAJ20 or TRAJ33 defined MAIT TCRs, while TRAV10 paired with TRAJ18 defined iNKT TCRs. A search of VDJdb, accessed on 1 November 2021, was run for TCRs annotated to CMV, EBV and SARS-CoV-2, with TCRs annotated for multiple antigens excluded. TCRdb cleaned the public reads at Q25 with fastp, built clones with MiXCR and kept in-frame beta chains. For every CDR3 protein sequence, its rows merge into one entry that carries the most common genes and DNA. The V and J calls, along with clone size, are taken from TCRdb and not from the paper's own processing. This sample gives around 80,000 distinct CDR3 sequences in total; 9.5% to 15% of them show up just once. The ten largest account for roughly 3.2% of the sample.

The clonotype originates from an adult who was a healthcare worker with PCR-confirmed SARS-CoV-2 infection or an uninfected control (not recorded which). What was sequenced was whole blood. The rearrangement joined TRBV28 to TRBJ1-3, with the D gene call left open. CDR3 region: CASSLSLVSENTIYF. The DNA sequence is as follows: TGTGCCAGCAGTTTATCTCTGGTCTCTGAAAACACCATATATTTT.